This T cell receptor beta chain came from a study of T-cell reconstitution after alpha-beta-depleted transplantation in children. Findings and limits, study-wide: At the one-year point after transplant, T-cell counts and TCRbeta diversity were found to come mostly from T cells that had been newly produced. At day 60, the high TCRbeta diversity found in some patients originated from recipient T cells and thymic progenitors that had survived.

In its sample, this clonotype was seen a few times. Its cognate antigen is unknown. The library targeted TCRbeta and was prepared with unique molecular identifiers. From the PCR reads, TCRdb called clonotypes with MiXCR, one entry per CDR3 protein. The sample has under 250,000 distinct CDR3 sequences, roughly 18% seen once. This CDR3 has 19 residues. Germline CDR1 reads MDHEN; CDR2 reads SYDVKM. V lost 4 bases and J 0 bases, leaving 23 bases between the germline ends. The chain carries TRBV28 and TRBJ2-3, with D tentatively TRBD1 (6 bases). The receptor was isolated from a male patient aged 2-10 years who had a stem cell transplant for acute lymphoblastic leukemia, so the T cells may come from the graft donor. The sequenced sample was PBMCs, mostly from graft donor cells, obtained 360 days after TCRalphabeta/CD19-depleted stem cell transplant. The CDR3 spells CASSWFRGGIQTSTDTQYF. The CDR3 DNA is TGTGCCAGCAGTTGGTTTCGAGGGGGAATTCAGACTAGCACAGATACGCAGTATTTT.